This TCR beta chain was captured by sequencing in a study of blood T cell repertoires in COVID-19. The CDR3 has 13 residues. The ends were cut back, 3 bases at V and 8 bases at J, with 13 bases in the middle. Germline-derived CDR1 and CDR2 are MDHEN and SYDVKM. The table came from immunoSEQ multiplex PCR; TCRdb's copy has only in-frame clones and leaves some out. The repertoire holds 380,000 or so clones, with 80% to 90% as singletons. What was sequenced was PBMCs or T cells enriched from blood (not recorded which). The receptor's source is a man aged 25-45 years who had recovered from COVID-19. The chain has TRBV28 and TRBJ1-2; unclear D gene. CDR3: CASSFGVLVGYTF. For the CDR3, the DNA is TGTGCCAGCAGTTTCGGTGTTCTCGTAGGCTACACCTTC.